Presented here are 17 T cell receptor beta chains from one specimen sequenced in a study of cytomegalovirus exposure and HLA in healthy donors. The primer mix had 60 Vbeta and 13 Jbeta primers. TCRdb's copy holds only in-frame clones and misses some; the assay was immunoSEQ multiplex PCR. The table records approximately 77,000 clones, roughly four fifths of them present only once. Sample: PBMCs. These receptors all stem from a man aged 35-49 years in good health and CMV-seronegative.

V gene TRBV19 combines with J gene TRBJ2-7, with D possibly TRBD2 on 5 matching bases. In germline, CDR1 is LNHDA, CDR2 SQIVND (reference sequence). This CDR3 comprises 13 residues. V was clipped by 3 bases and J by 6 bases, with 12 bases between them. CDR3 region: CASSMTKFGEQYF. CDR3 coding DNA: TGTGCCAGTAGTATGACTAAGTTTGGCGAGCAGTACTTC.

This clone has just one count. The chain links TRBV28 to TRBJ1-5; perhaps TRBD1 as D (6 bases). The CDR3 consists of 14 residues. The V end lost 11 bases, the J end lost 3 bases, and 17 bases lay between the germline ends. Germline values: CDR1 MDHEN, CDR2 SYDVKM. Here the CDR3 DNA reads TGTGCCGGAGCTTCAGGGGAAGCCAATCAGCCCCAGCATTTT. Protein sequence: CAGASGEANQPQHF.

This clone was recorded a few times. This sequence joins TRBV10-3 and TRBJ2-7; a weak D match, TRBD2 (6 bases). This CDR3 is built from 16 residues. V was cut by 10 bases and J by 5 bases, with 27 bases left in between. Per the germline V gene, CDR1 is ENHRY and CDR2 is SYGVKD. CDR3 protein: CASSPPIGRERNEQYF. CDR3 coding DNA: TGTGCCAGCTCCCCCCCCATAGGGCGGGAAAGGAACGAGCAGTACTTC.

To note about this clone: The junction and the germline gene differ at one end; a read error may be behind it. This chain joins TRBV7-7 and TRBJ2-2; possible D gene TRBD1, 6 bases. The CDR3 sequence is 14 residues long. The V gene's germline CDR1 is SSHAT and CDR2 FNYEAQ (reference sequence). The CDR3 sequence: CASSPDRNTGELFF. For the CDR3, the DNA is TGTGCTAGCAGCCCGGACAGAAACACCGGGGAGCTGTTTTTT.

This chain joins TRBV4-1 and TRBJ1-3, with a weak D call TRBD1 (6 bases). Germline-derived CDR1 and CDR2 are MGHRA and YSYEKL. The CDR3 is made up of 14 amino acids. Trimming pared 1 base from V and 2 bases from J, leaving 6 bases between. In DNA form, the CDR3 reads TGCGCCAGCAGCCAAGGACAGGCTGGAAACACCATATATTTT. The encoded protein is CASSQGQAGNTIYF.

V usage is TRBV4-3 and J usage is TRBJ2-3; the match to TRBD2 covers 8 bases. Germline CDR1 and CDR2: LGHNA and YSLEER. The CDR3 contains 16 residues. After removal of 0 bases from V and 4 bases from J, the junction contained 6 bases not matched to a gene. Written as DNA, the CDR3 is TGCGCCAGCAGCCAAGATCCCGGGAGGGTCCCAGATACGCAGTATTTT. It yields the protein CASSQDPGRVPDTQYF.

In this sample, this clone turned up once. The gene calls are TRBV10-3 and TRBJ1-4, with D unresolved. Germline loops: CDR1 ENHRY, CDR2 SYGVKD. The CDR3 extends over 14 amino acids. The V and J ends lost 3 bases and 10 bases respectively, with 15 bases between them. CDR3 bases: TGTGCCATCAGTGATCCAGACCCTCGAGGAAAACTGTTTTTT. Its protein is CAISDPDPRGKLFF.

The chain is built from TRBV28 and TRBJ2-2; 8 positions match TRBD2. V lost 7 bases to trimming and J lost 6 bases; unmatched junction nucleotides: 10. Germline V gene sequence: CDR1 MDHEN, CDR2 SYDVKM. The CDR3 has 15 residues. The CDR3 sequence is CASTPGGGRSGELFF. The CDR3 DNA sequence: TGTGCCAGCACCCCGGGAGGGGGTCGTTCCGGGGAGCTGTTTTTT.

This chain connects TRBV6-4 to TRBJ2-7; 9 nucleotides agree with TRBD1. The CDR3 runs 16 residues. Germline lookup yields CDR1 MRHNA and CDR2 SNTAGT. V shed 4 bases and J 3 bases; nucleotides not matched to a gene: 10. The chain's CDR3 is CASSAQTGGAIYEQYF. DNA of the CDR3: TGTGCCAGCAGTGCCCAAACAGGGGGCGCGATCTACGAGCAGTACTTC.

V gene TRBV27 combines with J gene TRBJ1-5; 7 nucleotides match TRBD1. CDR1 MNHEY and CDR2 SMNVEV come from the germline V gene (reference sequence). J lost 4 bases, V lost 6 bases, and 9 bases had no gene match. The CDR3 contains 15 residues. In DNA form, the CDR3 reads TGTGCCAGCAGACGAAACCGGGACAGTAATCAGCCCCAGCATTTT. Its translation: CASRRNRDSNQPQHF.

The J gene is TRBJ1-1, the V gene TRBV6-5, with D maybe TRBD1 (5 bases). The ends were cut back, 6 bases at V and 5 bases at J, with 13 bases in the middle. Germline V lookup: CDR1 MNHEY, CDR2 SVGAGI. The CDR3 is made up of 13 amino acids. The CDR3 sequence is CASRAGGGTEAFF. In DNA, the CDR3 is TGTGCCAGCAGGGCGGGGGGGGGAACTGAAGCTTTCTTT.

Here the CDR3 DNA reads TGTGCCAGCAGCCCCCATAGCGGGAGTCCCACCTACGAGCAGTACTTC. This translates into CASSPHSGSPTYEQYF. J is TRBJ2-7 and V is TRBV7-3; 9 bases line up with TRBD2. CDR3 length: 16 amino acids. The ends lost 5 bases at V and 2 bases at J; junction bases unmatched: 10. Germline V CDR1 and CDR2: SGHTA, FQGTGA.

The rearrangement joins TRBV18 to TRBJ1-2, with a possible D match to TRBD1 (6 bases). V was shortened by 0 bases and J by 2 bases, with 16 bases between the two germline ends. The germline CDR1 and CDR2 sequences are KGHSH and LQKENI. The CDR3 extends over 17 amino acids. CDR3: CASSPPRTARANYGYTF. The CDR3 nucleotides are TGTGCCAGCTCACCACCGAGGACAGCAAGGGCCAACTATGGCTACACCTTC.

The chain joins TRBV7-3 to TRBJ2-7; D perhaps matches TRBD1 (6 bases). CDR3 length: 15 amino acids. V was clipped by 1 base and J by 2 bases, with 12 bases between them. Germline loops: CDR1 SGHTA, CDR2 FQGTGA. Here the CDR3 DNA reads TGTGCCAGCAGCTTAAGGGAAGGGACAACCTACGAGCAGTACTTC. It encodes CASSLREGTTYEQYF.

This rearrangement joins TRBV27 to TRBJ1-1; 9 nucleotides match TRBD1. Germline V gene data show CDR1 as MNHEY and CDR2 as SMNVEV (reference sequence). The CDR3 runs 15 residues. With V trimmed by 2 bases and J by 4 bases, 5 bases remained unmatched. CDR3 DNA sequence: TGTGCCAGCAGTTTAGGGACAGGGCTAGGCACTGAAGCTTTCTTT. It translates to CASSLGTGLGTEAFF.

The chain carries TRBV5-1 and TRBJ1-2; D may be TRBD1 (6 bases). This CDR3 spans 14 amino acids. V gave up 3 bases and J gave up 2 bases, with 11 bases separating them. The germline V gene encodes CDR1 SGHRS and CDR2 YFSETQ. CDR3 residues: CASSSDTGNYGYTF. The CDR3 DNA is TGCGCCAGCAGCTCCGACACAGGGAACTATGGCTACACCTTC. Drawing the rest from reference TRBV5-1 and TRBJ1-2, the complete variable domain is KAGVTQTPRYLIKTRGQQVTLSCSPISGHRSVSWYQQTPGQGLQFLFEYFSETQRNKGNFPGRFSGRQFSNSRSEMNVSTLELGDSALYLCASSSDTGNYGYTFGSGTRLTVV.

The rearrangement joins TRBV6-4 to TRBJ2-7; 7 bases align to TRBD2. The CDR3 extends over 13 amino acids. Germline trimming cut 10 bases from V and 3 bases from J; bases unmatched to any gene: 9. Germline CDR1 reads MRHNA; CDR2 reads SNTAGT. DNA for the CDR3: TGTGCCAACTTTAGCGGGCAGAACTACGAGCAGTACTTC. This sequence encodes CANFSGQNYEQYF.